These 20 T cell receptor beta chains came from one sample sequenced in a study of blood T cell repertoires in COVID-19. Data came from immunoSEQ multiplex PCR; TCRdb stores just in-frame clones and leaves some out. The sample consists of around 430,000 clones, around 89% of them appearing once. What was sequenced was peripheral blood. The receptors stem from a woman between 50 and 59 years old with COVID-19, enrolled during active disease.

The chain uses TRBV6-5 and TRBJ1-6; 10 bases match TRBD1. V dropped 4 bases and J dropped 13; count of bases not matched to a gene: 10. Germline V lookup: CDR1 MNHEY, CDR2 SVGAGI. This CDR3 is 15 amino acids long. The CDR3, as DNA: TGTGCCAGCAGTTCCTCCGGGACAGGGGCAATCCCCCTCCACTTT. As protein: CASSSSGTGAIPLHF.

The chain links TRBV10-3 to TRBJ1-1; tentatively, D is TRBD1 (6 bases). The V and J ends lost 11 bases and 1 base respectively, with 8 bases between them. Germline loops: CDR1 ENHRY, CDR2 SYGVKD. This CDR3 comprises 11 residues. CDR3 bases: TGTGCCGTAGGGGGGAACACTGAAGCTTTCTTT. Its translation: CAVGGNTEAFF.

The chain employs TRBV7-9 and TRBJ2-7, with D possibly being TRBD1 (5 bases). Trimming took off 3 bases at V and 0 bases at J, with 15 bases between the two ends. This CDR3 contains 16 residues. CDR1 and CDR2 from the germline V gene are SEHNR and FQNEAQ (reference sequence). CDR3 in DNA: TGTGCCAGCAGCTTTTCAACATCAGACAGCTCCTACGAGCAGTACTTC. This translates into CASSFSTSDSSYEQYF.

CDR3 in DNA: TGTGCCAGCAGCTTAACAGGACAGCCTAATTCACCCCTCCACTTT. It encodes CASSLTGQPNSPLHF. This chain connects TRBV7-3 to TRBJ1-6, with D possibly being TRBD1 (6 bases). Deletions cut 0 bases from V and 6 bases from J, with 9 bases between. Per germline, CDR1 SGHTA and CDR2 FQGTGA. The CDR3 has 15 residues.

This clone came up once. The chain links TRBV5-1 to TRBJ2-2, with TRBD2 matching over 15 bases. This CDR3 is 20 amino acids long. Germline V lookup: CDR1 SGHRS, CDR2 YFSETQ. The junction had 11 bases not matched to a gene; V was cut back by 4 bases and J by 1 base. The DNA of the CDR3 is TGCGCCAGCAGCCCTGCCCCGGGACTAGCGGGGGGCATGAACACCGGGGAGCTGTTTTTT. It codes for CASSPAPGLAGGMNTGELFF.

This clone has only a few counts. The chain uses TRBV19 and TRBJ1-5; 9 bases are shared with TRBD1. The CDR3 contains 13 residues. Germline V lookup: CDR1 LNHDA, CDR2 SQIVND (reference sequence). The trim removed 6 bases at V and 4 bases at J, leaving 1 base unmatched. The CDR3 loop is CASSGTGNQPQHF. CDR3 coding DNA: TGTGCCAGTAGCGGGACAGGGAATCAGCCCCAGCATTTT. Full variable domain (missing parts from reference TRBV19 and TRBJ1-5): DGGITQSPKYLFRKEGQNVTLSCEQNLNHDAMYWYRQDPGQGLRLIYYSQIVNDFQKGDIAEGYSVSREKKESFPLTVTSAQKNPTAFYLCASSGTGNQPQHFGDGTRLSIL.

The rearrangement joins TRBV19 to TRBJ2-7, with 9 bases lining up with TRBD2. CDR3 length: 15 amino acids. Germline assignment: CDR1 LNHDA and CDR2 SQIVND (reference sequence). V lost 7 bases to trimming and J lost 4 bases; unmatched junction nucleotides: 11. The CDR3 DNA follows: TGTGCCAGTAATCGACTAGCGGTGGGAAAATACGAGCAGTACTTC. This translates into CASNRLAVGKYEQYF. Full variable domain (rest looked up from reference TRBV19 and TRBJ2-7): DGGITQSPKYLFRKEGQNVTLSCEQNLNHDAMYWYRQDPGQGLRLIYYSQIVNDFQKGDIAEGYSVSREKKESFPLTVTSAQKNPTAFYLCASNRLAVGKYEQYFGPGTRLTVT.

The chain employs TRBV19 and TRBJ1-2; 9 nucleotides line up with TRBD1. There are 17 residues in the CDR3. Germline V lookup: CDR1 LNHDA, CDR2 SQIVND (reference sequence). V was pared by 5 bases and J by 7 bases, with 17 bases of the junction left unmatched. The CDR3 region has the DNA TGTGCCAGTAGTCCGCAAATCAAGGGACAGGGAATTTTTGGCTACACCTTC. Translating it yields CASSPQIKGQGIFGYTF.

This clone has a count of ten or more. V and J are TRBV4-1 and TRBJ1-1; D might be TRBD1 (6 bases). The germline V gene has CDR1 MGHRA and CDR2 YSYEKL. The CDR3 is made up of 16 amino acids. Trimming took 3 bases from V and 0 from J, leaving 14 bases between them. CDR3: CASSQAQQGLNTEAFF. The CDR3 DNA reads TGCGCCAGCAGCCAGGCCCAACAGGGATTGAACACTGAAGCTTTCTTT.

The gene calls are TRBV27 and TRBJ2-1, with D possibly being TRBD2 (5 bases). Trimming cost V 3 bases and J 7 bases, with 16 bases left between them. The CDR3 totals 15 residues. Looked up from germline, CDR1 is MNHEY and CDR2 is SMNVEV (reference sequence). CDR3 DNA: TGTGCCAGCAGTTTGGTCGGCGGGCCGCAGAATGAGCAGTTCTTC. Protein product: CASSLVGGPQNEQFF.

V usage is TRBV5-4 and J usage is TRBJ2-7, with TRBD2 as a possible D gene (5 bases). This CDR3 has 13 amino acids. Trimming shortened V by 3 bases and J by 0 bases, and 7 bases separated the two germline ends. Germline V gives CDR1 SGHNT, CDR2 YYREEE (reference sequence). The CDR3 sequence: CASSSAVSYEQYF. In nucleotides, the CDR3 is TGTGCCAGCAGCTCAGCGGTCTCCTACGAGCAGTACTTC.

The V and J genes are TRBV30 and TRBJ1-2; D not certain. V was trimmed by 2 bases and J by 7 bases, leaving 8 bases between them. CDR1 is GTSNPN and CDR2 is SVGIG in the germline V gene (reference sequence). This CDR3 is built from 11 residues. CDR3 coding DNA: TGTGCCTGGAGTACCCGGGGTGGCTACACCTTC. As protein: CAWSTRGGYTF.

The rearrangement uses TRBV9 and TRBJ1-2; 7 nucleotides line up with TRBD1. The length of the CDR3 is 14 residues. Germline V CDR1 and CDR2: SGDLS, YYNGEE. After removal of 3 bases from V and 6 bases from J, the junction contained 8 bases not matched to a gene. The CDR3 DNA follows: TGTGCCAGCAGCGGTTTAACAGGGGAGGATGGCTACACCTTC. As protein: CASSGLTGEDGYTF. Full variable domain (outside the CDR3, taken from reference TRBV9 and TRBJ1-2): DSGVTQTPKHLITATGQRVTLRCSPRSGDLSVYWYQQSLDQGLQFLIQYYNGEERAKGNILERFSAQQFPDLHSELNLSSLELGDSALYFCASSGLTGEDGYTFGSGTRLTVV.

The chain joins TRBV12-3 or TRBV12-4 to TRBJ2-7; D possibly corresponds to TRBD1 (6 bases). CDR3 length equals 13 residues. The V gene lost 7 bases and the J gene lost 0 bases, with 10 bases spanning the gap. CDR3 nucleotides: TGTGCCAGCAAGGGGGATACCTCCTACGAGCAGTACTTC. It yields the protein CASKGDTSYEQYF.

The V and J genes are TRBV20-1 and TRBJ2-7, with a tentative D call TRBD2 (5 bases). Trimming left V 2 bases short and J 6 bases short, with 8 bases between. This CDR3 spans 11 amino acids. Germline V gene lookup returns CDR1 DFQATT and CDR2 SNEGSKA (reference sequence). The CDR3 loop is CSARRGPEQYF. DNA of the CDR3: TGCAGTGCTAGACGAGGGCCCGAGCAGTACTTC.

The chain is built from TRBV6-5 and TRBJ1-2, with 8 bases fitting TRBD1. V dropped 5 bases and J dropped 7; count of bases not matched to a gene: 12. CDR3 size: 15 residues. Looked up from germline, CDR1 is MNHEY and CDR2 is SVGAGI. The CDR3: CASSLQDTGGGGYTF. As DNA, the CDR3 is TGTGCCAGCAGTCTACAAGACACAGGGGGGGGTGGCTACACCTTC.

This clone was counted between two and nine times. The CDR3 protein is CASSRTGRSSPLHF. The CDR3 region has the DNA TGTGCCAGCAGCCGGACTGGCCGAAGTTCACCCCTCCACTTT. The J gene is TRBJ1-6, the V gene TRBV13; no firm D call. CDR3 length: 14 residues. The germline V gene encodes CDR1 PRHDT and CDR2 FYEKMQ (reference sequence). The V end lost 5 bases, the J end lost 9 bases, and 14 bases lay between the germline ends.

This chain joins TRBV5-6 and TRBJ1-2; possibly TRBD1 for D (5 bases). This CDR3 has 14 amino acids. Between the trimmed V and J ends, which lost 4 bases and 1 base, there was a span of 11 bases. Germline CDR1 and CDR2: SGHDT and YYEEEE. The CDR3 coding sequence is TGTGCCAGCAGCCCGGGCAGGGTTAACTATGGCTACACCTTC. It specifies CASSPGRVNYGYTF.

The gene calls are TRBV9 and TRBJ2-2; 7 bases match TRBD2. The CDR3 has 15 residues. Trimming cost V 7 bases and J 5 bases; bases outside gene matches: 11. Per germline, CDR1 SGDLS and CDR2 YYNGEE. In nucleotides, the CDR3 is TGTGCCAGCGGGGAGGGAGCAGAACCAACCGGGGAGCTGTTTTTT. Translating it yields CASGEGAEPTGELFF.

V usage is TRBV4-1 and J usage is TRBJ2-7; D possibly corresponds to TRBD2 (7 bases). This CDR3 region has 16 residues. Germline loops: CDR1 MGHRA, CDR2 YSYEKL. V was cut by 4 bases and J by 0 bases, with 16 bases left in between. CDR3 loop: CASSLGEGGSSYEQYF. The CDR3 nucleotides are TGCGCCAGCAGCCTAGGGGAGGGGGGGAGCTCCTACGAGCAGTACTTC.